This TCR beta chain was recorded in a study of OX40 agonist ivuxolimab in advanced cancers. Broader study findings: At 0.1 to 3.0 mg/kg, clonal expansion of CD4+ and CD8+ blood T cells had occurred by week 6. Fewer expanded clones were found on average in CD4+ than in CD8+ T cells.

The germline V gene has CDR1 LNHDA and CDR2 SQIVND (reference sequence). The CDR3 is made up of 14 amino acids. The trim removed 4 bases at V and 5 bases at J, leaving 6 bases unmatched. Comment on this clone: Its antigen is unidentified.

Blood sampling took place at baseline, cycle 4 day 1, and cycle 7 day 1. Measured with immunoSEQ multiplex PCR; TCRdb has only the in-frame clones, and not every one. Counted here are about 31,000 clones, roughly 81% occurring once; the ten biggest clones make up about 20%. The V and J genes are TRBV19 and TRBJ2-5, with TRBD2 matching 8 bases. Specimen: CD4+ or CD8+ T cells sorted from blood, collected in a trial of the OX40 agonist ivuxolimab. The clonotype was recovered from an adult with an advanced solid tumor such as melanoma, head and neck, liver or kidney cancer. The chain's CDR3 is CASSSRGGPETQYF. CDR3 nucleotide sequence: TGTGCCAGTAGTAGTCGGGGGGGCCCGGAGACCCAGTACTTC.